Listed here is a single T cell receptor (beta chain). Germline V CDR1 and CDR2: SGHRS, YFSETQ. Trimming pared 2 bases from V and 0 bases from J, leaving 8 bases between. The CDR3 is 14 residues long. The sample originates from a study of blood T cell repertoires in COVID-19. Study as a whole: COVID-19 samples collected from the United States, Italy and Spain covered acute and convalescent phases.

Some clones are missing from TCRdb's copy, which holds only in-frame ones; the method was immunoSEQ multiplex PCR. In the table there are about 200,000 clones, about nine tenths of which are singletons. The material sequenced was peripheral blood. The V call is TRBV5-1, the J call TRBJ1-1; D gene unclear. This sequence was found in a man between 60 and 75 years old who had recovered from COVID-19. CDR3 region: CASSFATMNTEAFF. The CDR3 coding sequence is TGCGCCAGCAGCTTCGCTACTATGAACACTGAAGCTTTCTTT.